The rows below give T cell receptor beta chains drawn from one sample of a study of vaccination effects on CD4 cells after COVID-19. Their antigens are not known. The table came from immunoSEQ multiplex PCR; TCRdb's copy has only in-frame clones and leaves some out. The data show about 57,000 clones, about four fifths seen once. The sequencing used CD4+ T cells from PBMCs cultured without peptide, collected after COVID-19 vaccination. The receptors shown here come from a human donor who received a COVID-19 vaccine. Both conserved end residues are part of each CDR3. The D gene is left open where the match is weak. Clone size appears in some rows only: once, few, many, or a class for an expanded clone.

d_call	j_call	v_call	clone_size	cdr3_nt	cdr3_aa
.	TRBJ2-3	TRBV7-9	.	TGTGCCAGCAGCCCAACATCAGATACGCAGTATTTT	CASSPTSDTQYF
TRBD1	TRBJ2-3	TRBV5-1	.	TGCGCCAGCAGCTTGGGCGGGACAGGGGTTAGAGCAGATACGCAGTATTTT	CASSLGGTGVRADTQYF
.	TRBJ1-4	TRBV27	few	TGTGCCAGCAGTTCCAGGGACCCTAATGAAAAACTGTTTTTT	CASSSRDPNEKLFF
.	TRBJ1-3	TRBV30	.	TGTGCCTGGAGGAAGAGGGGAACGATCTCTGGAAACACCATATATTTT	CAWRKRGTISGNTIYF
TRBD2	TRBJ2-2	TRBV5-1	few	TGCGCCAGCAGCTTGGATCTAGCGGGAGGCGGAACCGGGGAGCTGTTTTTT	CASSLDLAGGGTGELFF
.	TRBJ2-5	TRBV5-4	.	TGTGCCAGCAGCGCCGACCCTACAGGAGGGGAGACCCAGTACTTC	CASSADPTGGETQYF
.	TRBJ1-1	TRBV13	few	TGTGCCAGCAGTCATCGGGGGAACACTGAAGCTTTCTTT	CASSHRGNTEAFF
.	TRBJ2-1	TRBV25-1	.	TGTGCCAGCAGTCCGGGACGGGCGATCAATGAGCAGTTCTTC	CASSPGRAINEQFF
TRBD1	TRBJ1-2	TRBV5-1	few	TGCGCCAGCAGCTTGTCGGGGACAGGGGTTAAGGGCTACACCTTC	CASSLSGTGVKGYTF
TRBD1	TRBJ2-7	TRBV18	.	TGTGCCAGCTCCCGGACAGGTGCCTCCTACGAGCAGTACTTC	CASSRTGASYEQYF
.	TRBJ1-1	TRBV5-4	.	TGTGCCAGCAGCTCCTTAAAACAGGGTAACACTGAAGCTTTCTTT	CASSSLKQGNTEAFF
.	TRBJ1-4	TRBV5-4	.	TGTGCCAGCAGCTTGAGCGTAACTAATGAAAAACTGTTTTTT	CASSLSVTNEKLFF
.	TRBJ2-3	TRBV11-1	.	TGTGCCAGCAGCTCCACAGATACGCAGTATTTT	CASSSTDTQYF
TRBD2	TRBJ2-1	TRBV30	once	TGTGCTGCTGGACTAGCATATGCGCCTGAGCAGTTCTTC	CAAGLAYAPEQFF
.	TRBJ1-2	TRBV28	.	TGTGCCAGCAGTACTCAAAGGGAGGGCTATGGCTACACCTTC	CASSTQREGYGYTF
TRBD2	TRBJ2-7	TRBV3-1/TRBV3-2	.	TGTGCCAGCAGCCAAGGGGGTAGCGGGATATACGAGCAGTACTTC	CASSQGGSGIYEQYF
.	TRBJ1-4	TRBV5-1	.	TGCGCCAGCAGCTTGGATGCGACGGGGGGGGGTGAAAAACTGTTTTTT	CASSLDATGGGEKLFF
.	TRBJ2-5	TRBV6-5	few	TGTGCCAGCAGTACGTGGGGGCCGCAAGAGACCCAGTACTTC	CASSTWGPQETQYF
.	TRBJ2-1	TRBV18	.	TGTGCCAGCTCACCACTCAGAAACAATGAGCAGTTCTTC	CASSPLRNNEQFF
.	TRBJ2-7	TRBV19	.	TGTGCCAGTAGTCGACAGGACTCCTACGAGCAGTACTTC	CASSRQDSYEQYF
.	TRBJ2-1	TRBV19	.	TGTGCCAGTAGTATGGGTAGCGGAAGATACAATGAGCAGTTCTTC	CASSMGSGRYNEQFF
.	TRBJ1-5	TRBV6-4	.	TGTGCCACCTGGGTGTCGCCGGTGGGCAATCAGCCCCAGCATTTT	CATWVSPVGNQPQHF
.	TRBJ1-5	TRBV28	.	TGTGCCAGCAGTATCACCTCGGCCCAGCATTTT	CASSITSAQHF
.	TRBJ1-1	TRBV10-3	few	TGTGCCACCCGGGGGGGGAACACTGAAGCTTTCTTT	CATRGGNTEAFF
.	TRBJ1-6	TRBV3-1/TRBV3-2	.	TGTGCCAGCAGCCAAGCATCAGGGGACTCACCCCTCCACTTT	CASSQASGDSPLHF
TRBD1	TRBJ1-3	TRBV18	.	TGTGCCAGCTCACCCGACAGGGTTGGAAACACCATATATTTT	CASSPDRVGNTIYF
.	TRBJ2-4	TRBV28	.	TGTGCCAGCAGTTTAGAAGGGGTAGCCAAAAACATTCAGTACTTC	CASSLEGVAKNIQYF
TRBD2	TRBJ2-5	TRBV6-2/TRBV6-3	.	TGTGCCAGCAGTTACGACCTACGACTAGCACGCGTAGAGACCCAGTACTTC	CASSYDLRLARVETQYF
TRBD2	TRBJ2-1	TRBV12-5	.	TGTGCTAGTGGTTTCACTACTACGCTTGGGGGGGAGTTCTTC	CASGFTTTLGGEFF
.	TRBJ2-7	TRBV28	once	TGTGCCAGCAGTGATTCGCTCTACGAGCAGTACTTC	CASSDSLYEQYF
TRBD1	TRBJ2-4	TRBV7-2	.	TGTGCCAGCAGCCACCGGACAGGACGAAACATTCAGTACTTC	CASSHRTGRNIQYF
TRBD2	TRBJ2-1	TRBV7-2	.	TGTGCCAGCAGTCAAGGGACTAGCGGGATCAATGAGCAGTTCTTC	CASSQGTSGINEQFF
.	TRBJ2-3	TRBV28	.	TGTGCCAGCACCCTGTCGGGCACAGATACGCAGTATTTT	CASTLSGTDTQYF
.	TRBJ2-7	TRBV6-2/TRBV6-3	.	TGTGCCAGCAGTCTTTCAGGGAGGAACGAGCAGTACTTC	CASSLSGRNEQYF
.	TRBJ1-1	TRBV2	.	TGTGCCAGCAGTGAAGCGCCCCGGACTGAAGCTTTCTTT	CASSEAPRTEAFF
.	TRBJ2-7	TRBV4-3	.	TGCGCCAGCAGCCAAGATCTATATCGGAACTACGAGCAGTACTTC	CASSQDLYRNYEQYF
TRBD2	TRBJ2-2	TRBV7-2	.	TGTGCCAGCAGCTTACGGATTAGCGGGGGAGGCGGGGAGCTGTTTTTT	CASSLRISGGGGELFF
.	TRBJ2-1	TRBV28	.	TGTGCCAGCAGTTTAGACATAGACAATGAGCAGTTCTTC	CASSLDIDNEQFF
TRBD2	TRBJ2-1	TRBV5-1	.	TGCGCCAGCAGTCGGGCGGGGGATAGGGAGCAGTTCTTC	CASSRAGDREQFF
.	TRBJ2-5	TRBV6-5	once	TGTGCCAGCAGCTCCGGGACGGAAAAAGAGACCCAGTACTTC	CASSSGTEKETQYF
.	TRBJ1-5	TRBV30	.	TGTGCCTGGAGTGTTCGCAATCAGCCCCAGCATTTT	CAWSVRNQPQHF
.	TRBJ2-7	TRBV5-5	.	TGTGCCAGCAGCTTGGGGGCGACAGGTTCCTACGAGCAGTACTTC	CASSLGATGSYEQYF
.	TRBJ1-1	TRBV6-5	.	TGTGCCAGCAGTTACGGGCAGTCCACTGAAGCTTTCTTT	CASSYGQSTEAFF
TRBD1	TRBJ1-1	TRBV5-4	.	TGTGCCAGCAGCGTACTCCGGGACAGGGCGAACACTGAAGCTTTCTTT	CASSVLRDRANTEAFF
TRBD1	TRBJ2-2	TRBV6-5	.	TGTGCCAGCAGACGACAGGGGGTCACCGGGGAGCTGTTTTTT	CASRRQGVTGELFF
TRBD2	TRBJ2-3	TRBV6-5	once	TGTGCCAGCAGTTACGGCGGGGGGTACACAGATACGCAGTATTTT	CASSYGGGYTDTQYF
.	TRBJ1-1	TRBV3-1/TRBV3-2	.	TGTGCCAGCAGCCCCAGGAGGAACACTGAAGCTTTCTTT	CASSPRRNTEAFF
.	TRBJ1-5	TRBV28	.	TGTGCCAGCACCCGGGGGGGTCGGCAGCCCCAGCATTTT	CASTRGGRQPQHF
.	TRBJ2-3	TRBV6-5	.	TGTGCCAGCAGGAATATTTTCACAGATACGCAGTATTTT	CASRNIFTDTQYF
.	TRBJ2-1	TRBV10-1	.	TGCGCCAGCAGTGATCGGGACACAGACAATGAGCAGTTCTTC	CASSDRDTDNEQFF
.	TRBJ1-5	TRBV6-5	.	TGTGCCAGCAGGTACCGACAGAGTTATAGCAATCAGCCCCAGCATTTT	CASRYRQSYSNQPQHF
.	TRBJ1-2	TRBV4-1	few	TGCGCCAGCAGCCAAGTCGGTCGGGCAAGAAACTATGGCTACACCTTC	CASSQVGRARNYGYTF
TRBD2	TRBJ2-5	TRBV7-3	.	TGTGCCAGCAGCCCCAGGGCTAGCGGGGGGGTTGGGGAGACCCAGTACTTC	CASSPRASGGVGETQYF
.	TRBJ1-1	TRBV5-1	.	TGCGCCAGCAGCTTGGATTTCGGGGGCCGGCCGAACACTGAAGCTTTCTTT	CASSLDFGGRPNTEAFF
TRBD1	TRBJ1-1	TRBV19	.	TGTGCCAGTAGTGCCACCCCTCGGGACAGGGGGGAGACTGAAGCTTTCTTT	CASSATPRDRGETEAFF
TRBD2	TRBJ2-3	TRBV6-5	.	TGTGCCAGCAGAGATCTAGCGGGGATTCCAGATACGCAGTATTTT	CASRDLAGIPDTQYF
.	TRBJ1-6	TRBV5-1	.	TGCGCCAGCAGCTTGGCGACAGGCAACCCCCTCCACTTT	CASSLATGNPLHF